This TCR beta chain was observed in a study of T-cell reconstitution after alpha-beta-depleted transplantation in children. This clonotype turned up a few times. Unique molecular identifiers were incorporated when the TCRbeta library was constructed. TCRdb ran MiXCR on the PCR reads and lists one entry per CDR3 protein. The profile shows 350,000 to 400,000 distinct CDR3 sequences, about an eighth of them singletons. V was clipped by 6 bases and J by 4 bases; unmatched bases: 8. Germline V lookup: CDR1 SGHVS, CDR2 FQNEAQ. CDR3 size: 14 residues. This TCR came from a human donor who donated a stem cell graft to a child with Fanconi anemia. The source was PBMCs, collected from the stem cell graft. The rearrangement uses TRBV7-8 and TRBJ1-2; 7 nucleotides match TRBD1. The CDR3 DNA sequence: TGTGCCAGCAGTCGAGCGGGACAGAGCTATGGCTACACCTTC. Protein sequence: CASSRAGQSYGYTF. The whole variable domain, remainder taken from reference TRBV7-8 and TRBJ1-2, is GAGVSQSPRYKVAKRGQDVALRCDPISGHVSLFWYQQALGQGPEFLTYFQNEAQLDKSGLPSDRFFAERPEGSVSTLKIQRTQQEDSAVYLCASSRAGQSYGYTFGSGTRLTVV.